This T cell receptor (beta chain) was documented in a study of T cells in women clearing cervical HPV infection. Repertoires were generated with immunoSEQ multiplex PCR, while TCRdb's copy carries only in-frame clones and drops some. This sample lists about 32,000 clones; its ten largest clones have under 8%. The germline V gene has CDR1 SGHTA and CDR2 FQGTGA. J was trimmed by 2 bases and V by 4 bases; bases with no gene match: 4. The CDR3 extends over 16 amino acids. For this clone: What it binds is unknown. Read coverage stops 3 residues before the CDR3 terminus; the germline J gene supplies the remainder.

Study outcomes and limitations: Combining TCR richness with V gene abundances gave 0.65 to 0.85 AUC.

V is TRBV7-3 and J is TRBJ2-2; 10 nucleotides line up with TRBD2. The sample comprised blood buffy coat. The TCR originated in a woman aged 18 to 75 with a cervical HPV16 infection that either progressed to CIN3+ or cleared (not recorded which). This CDR3 reads CASSSLAGQNTGELFF. The part of the CDR3 DNA that was read is TGTGCCAGCAGCTCACTAGCGGGGCAAAACACCGGGGAG.